This T cell receptor beta chain stems from a study of neurological immune-mediated disorders. The germline V and J ends were trimmed by 7 bases and 0 bases, with 10 bases remaining between them. The CDR3 is made up of 15 amino acids. The germline V gene encodes CDR1 MNHEY and CDR2 SVGAGI. Time point given: technical triplicate 2. The unsorted libraries had their origin in 2 million PBMCs stored at -80 C. 5'RACE employing 10-nucleotide random UMIs yielded the cDNA. TCRdb passed the 5' RACE reads through MiXCR, listing each CDR3 protein once. This table has tens of thousands of distinct CDR3 sequences, under 30% appearing once.

The TCR originated in a man between 60 and 70 years old with HTLV-1-associated myelopathy (HAM/TSP). Sequenced: PBMCs. The chain links TRBV6-5 to TRBJ1-6; no definite D call. The CDR3 sequence is CASKEASSYNSPLHF. The CDR3 nucleotides read TGTGCCAGCAAGGAAGCGAGCTCCTATAATTCACCCCTCCACTTT.